This entry lists 8 T cell receptor beta chains sequenced from one sample in a study of cytomegalovirus exposure and HLA in healthy donors. A multiplex PCR was run with 60 Vbeta primers and 13 Jbeta primers. TCRdb's copy holds only in-frame clones and misses some; the assay was immunoSEQ multiplex PCR. The repertoire holds 190,000 or so clones, with around 79% as singletons. Sequencing was carried out using PBMCs. These receptors were taken from a male donor in good health and CMV-seropositive.

The chain couples TRBV7-3 to TRBJ2-7, with 7 bases lining up with TRBD1. Germline-derived CDR1 and CDR2 are SGHTA and FQGTGA. The ends lost 5 bases at V and 6 bases at J; junction bases unmatched: 13. CDR3 size: 15 residues. The CDR3 sequence is CASSAYSTGKSEQYF. In nucleotides, the CDR3 is TGTGCCAGCAGCGCATATTCGACAGGGAAATCCGAGCAGTACTTC.

A single count supports this clone. V usage is TRBV11-3 and J usage is TRBJ2-7, with D unresolved. The CDR3 runs to 12 residues. Germline V lookup: CDR1 SGHNT, CDR2 YENEEA. V was clipped by 1 base and J by 8 bases, with 9 bases between them. This CDR3 is CASSLGDRQQYF. The CDR3 DNA sequence: TGTGCCAGCAGCTTAGGAGATCGCCAGCAGTACTTC.

This clone was recorded a few times. The J gene is TRBJ2-5, the V gene TRBV5-1; 11 nucleotides line up with TRBD1. The last part of the DNA fits TRBJ2-7 better; the J call may be wrong. CDR3 length equals 16 residues. Germline CDR1 SGHRS, CDR2 YFSETQ. CDR3 bases: TGCGCCAGCAGCCCGCGGACAGGGGGCGCCTCCTACGAGCAGTACTTC. As protein: CASSPRTGGASYEQYF.

This chain joins TRBV7-2 and TRBJ2-1; possible D gene TRBD1, 6 bases. The CDR3 spans 15 residues. Germline V CDR1 and CDR2: SGHTA, FQGNSA. Trimming took off 1 base at V and 8 bases at J, with 15 bases between the two ends. This CDR3 reads CASSLEQGVLHEQFF. CDR3 nucleotides: TGTGCCAGCAGCTTAGAACAGGGAGTTCTACATGAGCAGTTCTTC.

This chain's CDR3 is CASSRDRPNTEAFF. DNA for the CDR3: TGTGCCAGCAGTCGCGACAGACCGAACACTGAAGCTTTCTTT. The gene calls are TRBV6-5 and TRBJ1-1; TRBD1 might be the D (5 bases). Germline CDR1 MNHEY, CDR2 SVGAGI. V shed 5 bases and J shed 1 base, with 11 bases lying between them. The CDR3 loop spans 14 amino acids.

The chain recombines TRBV4-3 with TRBJ2-3, with 7 nucleotides matching TRBD2. CDR1 LGHNA and CDR2 YSLEER come from the germline V gene. This CDR3 is built from 13 residues. V was pared by 4 bases and J by 4 bases, with 2 bases of the junction left unmatched. The CDR3 DNA sequence: TGCGCCAGCAGCCTACGGGGGGCAGATACGCAGTATTTT. Protein: CASSLRGADTQYF.

The J gene is TRBJ1-3, the V gene TRBV5-1; D is undetermined. In germline, CDR1 is SGHRS, CDR2 YFSETQ. Trimming took off 4 bases at V and 0 bases at J, with 8 bases between the two ends. The CDR3 contains 14 residues. The CDR3 sequence: CASSPQTSGNTIYF. The CDR3 region has the DNA TGCGCCAGCAGCCCACAAACCTCTGGAAACACCATATATTTT.

This chain connects TRBV9 to TRBJ2-7; 7 bases align to TRBD2. V gave up 4 bases and J gave up 1 base; unmatched junction bases: 5. The CDR3 length is 14 residues. Germline CDR1 is SGDLS and CDR2 is YYNGEE. CDR3 DNA: TGTGCCAGCAGCAGCGGGGATCCTTCCTACGAGCAGTACTTC. Translating it yields CASSSGDPSYEQYF.